This T cell receptor beta chain was retrieved from a study of preoperative IRX-2 immunotherapy in early breast cancer. Profiled with immunoSEQ multiplex PCR; TCRdb holds only in-frame clones, not every one. The sample yields under 30,000 clones, around 89% seen once. V lost 0 bases, J lost 3 bases, and 21 bases lay in between. The CDR3 has 18 amino acids. Germline V CDR1 and CDR2: SEHNR, FQNEAQ (reference sequence). This clone showed up just once. Treatment of the sample: preoperative locoregional IRX-2 cytokine immunotherapy. Preoperative locoregional IRX-2 cytokine immunotherapy was tested in the phase Ib source study.

This clonotype was sampled from a human donor with breast cancer. The sample here was tumor tissue, taken after IRX-2 immunotherapy. The chain couples TRBV7-9 to TRBJ2-7; possible D gene TRBD2, 5 bases. The CDR3 sequence: CASSLAVDSPKDLYEQYF. CDR3 nucleotides: TGTGCCAGCAGCTTAGCCGTGGACTCCCCGAAGGACCTCTACGAGCAGTACTTC.